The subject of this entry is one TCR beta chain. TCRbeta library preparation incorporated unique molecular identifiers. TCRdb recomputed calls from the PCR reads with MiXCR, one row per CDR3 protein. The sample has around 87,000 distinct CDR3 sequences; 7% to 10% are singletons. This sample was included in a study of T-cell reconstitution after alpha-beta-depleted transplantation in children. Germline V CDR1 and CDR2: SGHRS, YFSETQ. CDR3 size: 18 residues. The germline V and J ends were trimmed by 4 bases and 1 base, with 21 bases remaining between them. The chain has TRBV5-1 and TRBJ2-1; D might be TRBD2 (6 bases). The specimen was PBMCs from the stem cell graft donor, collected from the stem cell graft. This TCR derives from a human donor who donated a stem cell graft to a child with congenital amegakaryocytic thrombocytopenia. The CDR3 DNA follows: TGCGCCAGCAGCCCGATGTTCGGTCCCGGGACTTCCTACAATGAGCAGTTCTTC. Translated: CASSPMFGPGTSYNEQFF. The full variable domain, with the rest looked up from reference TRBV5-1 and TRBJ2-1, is KAGVTQTPRYLIKTRGQQVTLSCSPISGHRSVSWYQQTPGQGLQFLFEYFSETQRNKGNFPGRFSGRQFSNSRSEMNVSTLELGDSALYLCASSPMFGPGTSYNEQFFGPGTRLTVL.